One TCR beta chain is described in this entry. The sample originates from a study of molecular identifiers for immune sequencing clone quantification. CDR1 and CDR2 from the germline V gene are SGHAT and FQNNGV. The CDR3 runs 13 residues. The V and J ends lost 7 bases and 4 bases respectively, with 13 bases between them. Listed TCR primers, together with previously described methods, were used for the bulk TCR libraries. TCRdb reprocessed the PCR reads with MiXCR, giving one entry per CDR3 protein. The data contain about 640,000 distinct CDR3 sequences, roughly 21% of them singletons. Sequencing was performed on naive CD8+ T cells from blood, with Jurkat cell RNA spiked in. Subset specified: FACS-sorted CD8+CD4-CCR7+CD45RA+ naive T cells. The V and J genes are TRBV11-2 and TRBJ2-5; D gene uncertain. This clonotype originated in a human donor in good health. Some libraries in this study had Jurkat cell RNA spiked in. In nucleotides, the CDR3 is TGTGCCAGCACCCCTATGGCTCGAGAGACCCAGTACTTC. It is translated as CASTPMARETQYF.